This TCR beta chain emerged from a study of blood T cell repertoires in COVID-19. The CDR3 runs 11 residues. V was pared by 6 bases and J by 9 bases, with 11 bases between. CDR1 SNHLY and CDR2 FYNNEI come from the germline V gene. In the study's own analysis: For nucleated cells, counts were estimated from reference gene primer amplification. Profiling relied on immunoSEQ multiplex PCR, and the TCRdb table lists in-frame clones only, not all of them. V, J and clone size were drawn from that table, and D and trimming were deduced from the DNA. The sample records about 240,000 clones, 82% being singletons.

The rearrangement links TRBV2 to TRBJ1-2; D not resolved. The TCR comes from an older woman with active or convalescent COVID-19. The sequencing sample was made of peripheral blood. This chain's CDR3 is CASSEPQRYTF. CDR3 nucleotide sequence: TGTGCCAGCAGCGAGCCCCAACGCTACACCTTC.